These T cell receptor beta chains were read from a single sample in a study of cytomegalovirus exposure and HLA in healthy donors. Profiling relied on immunoSEQ multiplex PCR, and the TCRdb table lists in-frame clones only, not all of them. This repertoire includes around 110,000 clones. The source material was PBMCs. The origin of the receptors is a man aged 40-49 years in good health and CMV-seropositive. Both conserved end residues are part of each CDR3.

j_gene: TRBJ2-5
v_gene: TRBV27
CDR3aa: CASRMGLAGAETQYF

j_gene: TRBJ2-2
v_gene: TRBV14
CDR3aa: CASSTGLASRGNTGELFF

j_gene: TRBJ2-3
v_gene: TRBV5-4
CDR3aa: CASSWTSTDTQYF

j_gene: TRBJ1-2
v_gene: TRBV7-9
CDR3aa: CAGDRGSYGYTF

j_gene: TRBJ1-5
v_gene: TRBV6-1
CDR3aa: CASSPELGNQPQHF

j_gene: TRBJ2-6
v_gene: TRBV19
CDR3aa: CASSITLNYDSYSGANVLTF

j_gene: TRBJ1-5
v_gene: TRBV15
CDR3aa: CATSRTLRRTGVGSNQPQHF

j_gene: TRBJ1-2
v_gene: TRBV28
CDR3aa: CASRVTGPRGYTF

j_gene: TRBJ2-1
v_gene: TRBV29-1
CDR3aa: CSVSGVYNEQFF

j_gene: TRBJ1-5
v_gene: TRBV7-3
CDR3aa: CASSFTGGQPQHF

j_gene: TRBJ2-5
v_gene: TRBV5-4
CDR3aa: CASSFAGQETQYF

j_gene: TRBJ1-3
v_gene: TRBV28
CDR3aa: CASSLTGRGNTIYF

j_gene: TRBJ2-7
v_gene: TRBV5-8
CDR3aa: CASSPRRGLSYEQYF

j_gene: TRBJ2-3
v_gene: TRBV28
CDR3aa: CASSLSGARTDTQYF

j_gene: TRBJ2-7
v_gene: TRBV30
CDR3aa: CAWTVGVEQYF

j_gene: TRBJ1-1
v_gene: TRBV9
CDR3aa: CASSVVTGGGTEAFF

j_gene: TRBJ1-1
v_gene: TRBV2
CDR3aa: CASSVYRAPRIEAFF

j_gene: TRBJ2-2
v_gene: TRBV7-7
CDR3aa: CASSFRGRNTGELFF

j_gene: TRBJ2-2
v_gene: TRBV10-3
CDR3aa: CAIGKVNRPNTGELFF

j_gene: TRBJ2-1
v_gene: TRBV4-1
CDR3aa: CASSQHGSSSYNEQFF